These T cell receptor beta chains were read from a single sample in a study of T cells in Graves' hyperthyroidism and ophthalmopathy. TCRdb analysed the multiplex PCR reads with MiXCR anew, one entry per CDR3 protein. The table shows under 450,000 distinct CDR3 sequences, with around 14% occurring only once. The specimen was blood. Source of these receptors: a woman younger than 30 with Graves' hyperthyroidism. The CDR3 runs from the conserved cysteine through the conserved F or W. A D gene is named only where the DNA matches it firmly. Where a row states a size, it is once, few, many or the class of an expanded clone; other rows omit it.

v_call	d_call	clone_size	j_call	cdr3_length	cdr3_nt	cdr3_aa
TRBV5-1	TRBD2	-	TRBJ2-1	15	TGCGCCAGCAGCTGGCGTGGGACTAGTATAGATGAGCAGTTCTTC	CASSWRGTSIDEQFF
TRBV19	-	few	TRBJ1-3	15	TGTGCCAGTAGTATAGCTGGTATCTCTGGAAACACCATATATTTT	CASSIAGISGNTIYF
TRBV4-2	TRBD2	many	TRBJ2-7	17	TGTGCCAGCAGCCCCCCTCCCGCGAGCGGGAGTCAGGACGAGCAGTACTTC	CASSPPPASGSQDEQYF
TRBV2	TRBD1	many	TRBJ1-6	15	TGTGCCAGCAGTGAACAGGGGGCCCTAAATTCACCCCTCCACTTT	CASSEQGALNSPLHF
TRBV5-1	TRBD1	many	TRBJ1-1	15	TGCGCCAGCAGCTCAACCGGGACAGTGAACACTGAAGCTTTCTTT	CASSSTGTVNTEAFF
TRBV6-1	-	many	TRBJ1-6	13	TGTGCCAGCAGTGAAGGGCCCCTTAGGCCCCTCCACTTT	CASSEGPLRPLHF
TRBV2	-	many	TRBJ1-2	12	TGTGCCAGCAGGAAGGACAGCTATGGCTACACCTTC	CASRKDSYGYTF
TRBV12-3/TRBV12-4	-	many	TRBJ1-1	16	TGTGCCAGCAGTGGGGTAAGGACAGCCGGGAACACTGAAGCTTTCTTT	CASSGVRTAGNTEAFF
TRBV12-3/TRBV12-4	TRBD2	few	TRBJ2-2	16	TGTGCCAGCAGTTTGACCCCTGGCGGGAGGGCCGGGGAGCTGTTTTTT	CASSLTPGGRAGELFF
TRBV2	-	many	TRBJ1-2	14	TGTGCCAGCAGTGGGGACGGAATCAACTATGGCTACACCTTC	CASSGDGINYGYTF
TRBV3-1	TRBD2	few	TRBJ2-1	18	TGTGCCAGCAGCCAAGATGGTTCGGGCGGGGGGGCTTACAATGAGCAGTTCTTC	CASSQDGSGGGAYNEQFF
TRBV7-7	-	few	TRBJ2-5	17	TGTGCTAGCAGCCTCGCAAGTCCGGGCGGGGGCTGGGAGACCCAGTACTTC	CASSLASPGGGWETQYF
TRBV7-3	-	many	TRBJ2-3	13	TGTGCCAGCAGCTTAACGGACACAGATACGCAGTATTTT	CASSLTDTDTQYF
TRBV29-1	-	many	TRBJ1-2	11	TGCAGCGTTGAATCATCCGGGGGCTACACCTTC	CSVESSGGYTF
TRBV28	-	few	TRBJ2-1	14	TGTGCCAGCACCGAAACGGACAGCAACAATGAGCAGTTCTTC	CASTETDSNNEQFF
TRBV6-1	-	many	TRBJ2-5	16	TGTGCCAGCACCCAAGGCGGGAAGAGAGGTCAAGAGACCCAGTACTTC	CASTQGGKRGQETQYF
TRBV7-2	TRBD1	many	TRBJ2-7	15	TGTGCCAGCAGCGACGGGACAGCCTTTCCCTACGAGCAGTACTTC	CASSDGTAFPYEQYF
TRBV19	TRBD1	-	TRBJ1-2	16	TGTGCCAGTAGTCTCCCCCCGCAGGGGGCAATCTATGGCTACACCTTC	CASSLPPQGAIYGYTF
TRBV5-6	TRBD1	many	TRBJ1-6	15	TGTGCCAGCAGCAGACAGGGGGCAATGGGTTCACCCCTCCACTTT	CASSRQGAMGSPLHF
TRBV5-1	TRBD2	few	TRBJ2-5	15	TGCGCCAGCAACTCGAGACCGGGACTAGAAGAGACCCAGTACTTC	CASNSRPGLEETQYF